This TCR beta chain stems from a study of OX40 agonist ivuxolimab in advanced cancers. Across the whole study: It was permissible to have had prior anti-PD-1, anti-PD-L1 or anti-CTLA-4 therapy, and approximately 38% had some. Three partial responders included one hepatocellular carcinoma patient and two cutaneous melanoma patients.

The CDR3 spans 14 residues. The V end lost 1 base, the J end lost 2 bases, and 12 bases lay between the germline ends. CDR1 and CDR2 from the germline V gene are GTSNPN and SVGIG (reference sequence). Findings of the study overall: The CD4+ and CD8+ T cells in the blood had expanded clonally by week 6 at 0.1 to 3.0 mg/kg.

Turning to this clone: Its target is unknown.

Generated by immunoSEQ multiplex PCR, the TCRdb table keeps only in-frame clones and is missing some. The sample lists 15,000 to 20,000 clones; more than 85% were seen once. The V call is TRBV30, the J call TRBJ2-7, with D possibly matching TRBD1 (6 bases). The sample consisted of CD4+ or CD8+ T cells sorted from blood, taken in a trial of the OX40 agonist ivuxolimab. The sequence was collected from an adult with an advanced solid tumor such as melanoma, head and neck, liver or kidney cancer. The CDR3: CAWSGETGTYEQYF. The DNA for the CDR3 is TGTGCCTGGAGTGGGGAGACAGGTACCTACGAGCAGTACTTC.